The following is a TCR beta chain sequence with its context. This clonotype has a count of ten or more. This clone's antigen is unknown. The sample holds no much larger clone one base away, and base qualities are not on file. This specimen belongs to a study of early T cells in non-severe SARS-CoV-2 infection (dated by TCRdb to 2020 to 2022). About the study as a whole: Because TCR sequencing relied on bulk RNA taken from unsorted whole blood, pairing of alpha and beta chains was not possible. Findings and caveats that apply to the study as a whole: Matching against VDJdb was skewed toward anti-spike CD8 responses, likely underestimated virus-specific expansions, and missed private and CD4 specificities.

Library preparation was by 5' RACE. TCRdb records NextSeq 500 as the sequencer. The TCR library protocol attached unique molecular identifiers to individual cDNA molecules to correct for sequencing error and PCR bias. Both TCR alpha and beta chains were sequenced, and tight co-correlation was observed between alpha and beta sequence abundances in each sample. Under the source paper's analysis protocol: Decombinator V4 was used to perform V gene, J gene and CDR3 annotation of TCR sequences. Expanded TCRs were defined as changing significantly between any two time points under a Poisson model with p below 0.0001. TCR abundances were normalised to the total number of TCRs sequenced per sample and were expressed as counts per million. A search of VDJdb, accessed on 1 November 2021, was run for TCRs annotated to CMV, EBV and SARS-CoV-2, with TCRs annotated for multiple antigens excluded. The public reads were reanalyzed by TCRdb: fastp trimming at Q25, MiXCR alignment, in-frame beta chains only. Rows are unified per CDR3 protein, each entry keeping the most common DNA and genes. The V and J calls shown here were made by TCRdb, not taken from the authors' results. The sample contains about 61,000 distinct CDR3 sequences, 12% of them found a single time. The ten largest clones add up to approximately 1.1% of the sample.

A case-control design nested within a healthcare worker cohort in London, UK, was used, with weekly nasopharyngeal swab PCR tests and blood sampling performed. Healthcare workers were recruited during the week of the UK lockdown, between 23 and 31 March 2020, and followed weekly for up to roughly 15 weeks. This clonotype originated in an adult who was a healthcare worker with PCR-confirmed SARS-CoV-2 infection or an uninfected control (not recorded which). The donor label of this sample is uncertain. This sample comprised whole blood, obtained at baseline.

The CDR3 amino acid sequence is: CASRPNLGGGSGEQFF. The DNA sequence follows: TGTGCCAGCCGCCCAAACCTGGGGGGGGGCTCCGGTGAGCAGTTCTTC. The chain joins TRBV2 to TRBJ2-1; the D segment could be TRBD2, given 7 matching bases. Via the germline V gene, CDR1 is SNHLY and CDR2 FYNNEI. The germline ends are 26 bases apart after V is trimmed by 8 bases and J by 9 bases. Counted from cysteine to phenylalanine, this CDR3 has 16 amino acids. Kept here is only the CDR3 DNA, which spans 48 bases and is read in frame from base 1. The CDR3 plus the reference TRBV2 and TRBJ2-1 genes for the other parts give the full variable domain: EPEVTQTPSHQVTQMGQEVILRCVPISNHLYFYWYRQILGQKVEFLVSFYNNEISEKSEIFDDQFSVERPDGSNFTLKIRSTKLEDSAMYFCASRPNLGGGSGEQFFGPGTRLTVL.